The entry below describes one T cell receptor (beta chain). These data originate in a study of blood T cell repertoires in COVID-19. The method was immunoSEQ multiplex PCR; TCRdb's version includes in-frame clones alone and lacks a portion of them. The sample lists about 210,000 clones, just over 90% occurring once. Trimming cost V 4 bases and J 5 bases; bases outside gene matches: 12. Germline loops: CDR1 SQVTM, CDR2 ANQGSEA. The CDR3 is 15 residues long. The sequence was collected from a man aged 25 to 40 with acute or convalescent COVID-19. J is TRBJ1-1 and V is TRBV29-1; the match to TRBD1 covers 8 bases. Source material: peripheral blood. The CDR3: CSVVAWTGPLTEAFF. CDR3 bases: TGCAGCGTTGTCGCGTGGACAGGGCCGTTAACTGAAGCTTTCTTT.